A selection of T cell receptor beta chains follows, all from one sample in a study of blood T cell repertoires in COVID-19. Profiling relied on immunoSEQ multiplex PCR, and the TCRdb table lists in-frame clones only, not all of them. The sample contains roughly 140,000 clones, more than 65% of which appear only once. Sequenced input: peripheral blood. The receptors were gathered from a man aged 60-69 years with acute or convalescent COVID-19. Each CDR3 is given with its conserved first and last residue. The D gene is left open where the match is weak. Clone size is not always given. Where it is, it says once, few, many or a class for expanded clones.

>TRBV24-1|NA|NA|TRBJ2-3
TGTGCCACCAGTGCCCCGGAGGGTCCAGATACGCAGTATTTT
CATSAPEGPDTQYF
>TRBV6-1|NA|TRBD1|TRBJ1-4
TGTGCCAGCAGTGAATTTTGGACAGGGAATAATGAAAAACTGTTTTTT
CASSEFWTGNNEKLFF
>TRBV6-5|once|TRBD1|TRBJ2-4
TGTGCCAGCAGTTACAGGGGGCGCGCCATTCAGTACTTC
CASSYRGRAIQYF
>TRBV6-4|NA|TRBD2|TRBJ2-7
TGTGCCACCCACCTGGGACTAGCGCATCCTAGCTGCGAGCAGTACTTC
CATHLGLAHPSCEQYF
>TRBV6-1|NA|TRBD1|TRBJ1-4
TGTGCCAGCAGTGAAGTAAACCGGGACAGAGAAAAACTGTTTTTT
CASSEVNRDREKLFF
>TRBV5-1|NA|TRBD1|TRBJ2-1
TGCGCCAGCAGCTTGGATTGGACAGGGGGCATCAATGAGCAGTTCTTC
CASSLDWTGGINEQFF
>TRBV5-4|NA|NA|TRBJ2-2
TGTGCCAGCAGCTTGGAGCTAGCCTGGTCCGGGGAGCTGTTTTTT
CASSLELAWSGELFF
>TRBV5-4|NA|TRBD2|TRBJ2-5
TGTGCCAGCAGCCTTCGGACTAGCGGGAGGGCCGGGGAGACCCAGTACTTC
CASSLRTSGRAGETQYF
>TRBV11-2|NA|TRBD2|TRBJ2-7
TGTGCCAGCAGCTTAGATCGGGTAGCGGGAAGGCACGAGCAGTACTTC
CASSLDRVAGRHEQYF
>TRBV27|once|TRBD1|TRBJ2-7
TGTGCCAGCAGTCACGGACAGGGGGCGAGCGAGCAGTACTTC
CASSHGQGASEQYF
>TRBV11-2|once|TRBD2|TRBJ2-3
TGTGCCAGCAGCTTAGCAGGGACTAGGTTGCACACAGATACGCAGTATTTT
CASSLAGTRLHTDTQYF
>TRBV28|NA|TRBD1|TRBJ1-5
TGTGCCAGCAGTCGGGACAGAACTTATAGCAATCAGCCCCAGCATTTT
CASSRDRTYSNQPQHF
>TRBV4-1|NA|TRBD2|TRBJ2-7
TGCGCCAGCAGCCAAGTGGTGACTAGCGGGACTTACGAGCAGTACTTC
CASSQVVTSGTYEQYF
>TRBV21-1|once|NA|TRBJ2-7
TGTGCCAGCAGCATGGGGGGACAGGGTACCTACGAGCAGTACTTC
CASSMGGQGTYEQYF
>TRBV5-4|NA|NA|TRBJ1-4
TGTGCCAGCAGCGCCGGACTCACAACGGGAGCAACTAATGAAAAACTGTTTTTT
CASSAGLTTGATNEKLFF